Below, 3 T cell receptor beta chains from the same sample are listed, as sequenced in a study of T cell responses to AZD1222 COVID-19 vaccine. Produced via immunoSEQ multiplex PCR; TCRdb's table is partial and in-frame only. The sample contains about 100,000 clones, around nine tenths of which appear only once. Specimen: peripheral blood, collected on day 0 of AZD1222 vaccination. These receptors came from an adult in good health.

The CDR3 spells CASSLAGAFGYTF. The CDR3 nucleotides are TGTGCCAGCAGCTTGGCGGGGGCTTTTGGCTACACCTTC. V usage is TRBV5-6 and J usage is TRBJ1-2; the D gene is possibly TRBD1 (6 bases). V was trimmed by 0 bases and J by 7 bases, leaving 10 bases between them. The CDR3 sequence is 13 residues long. The V gene's germline CDR1 is SGHDT and CDR2 YYEEEE.

CDR3 in amino acids: CASSRIGSNYGYTF. The CDR3 coding sequence is TGTGCCAGCAGTCGGATTGGGTCTAACTATGGCTACACCTTC. The chain couples TRBV11-2 to TRBJ1-2, with D uncertain. CDR1 and CDR2 (germline): SGHAT, FQNNGV. With 6 bases removed from V and 0 bases from J, the gap between germline ends came to 11 bases. The CDR3 length is 14 residues. The full variable domain, completed using reference TRBV11-2 and TRBJ1-2, is EAGVAQSPRYKIIEKRQSVAFWCNPISGHATLYWYQQILGQGPKLLIQFQNNGVVDDSQLPKDRFSAERLKGVDSTLKIQPAKLEDSAVYLCASSRIGSNYGYTFGSGTRLTVV.

The chain has TRBV30 and TRBJ1-1; no clear D. CDR3 size: 12 residues. CDR1 is GTSNPN and CDR2 is SVGIG in the germline V gene (reference sequence). Trimming pared 2 bases from V and 4 bases from J, leaving 8 bases between. CDR3 coding DNA: TGTGCCTGGAGTTCCTGGGGCACTGAAGCTTTCTTT. This gives the protein CAWSSWGTEAFF.